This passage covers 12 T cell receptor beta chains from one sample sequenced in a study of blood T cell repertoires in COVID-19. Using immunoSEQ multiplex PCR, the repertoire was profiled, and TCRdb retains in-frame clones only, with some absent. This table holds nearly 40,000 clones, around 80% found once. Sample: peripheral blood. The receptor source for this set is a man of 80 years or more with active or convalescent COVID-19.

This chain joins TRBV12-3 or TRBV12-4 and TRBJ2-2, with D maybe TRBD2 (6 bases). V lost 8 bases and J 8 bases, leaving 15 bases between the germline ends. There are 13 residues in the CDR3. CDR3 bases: TGTGCCAGCTGGGGGGTTTTGAAGGGGGAGCTGTTTTTT. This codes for CASWGVLKGELFF.

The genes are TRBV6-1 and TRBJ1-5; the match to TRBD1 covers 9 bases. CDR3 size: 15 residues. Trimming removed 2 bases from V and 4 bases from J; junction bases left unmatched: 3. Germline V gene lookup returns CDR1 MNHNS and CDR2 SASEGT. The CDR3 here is CASSELTGGNQPQHF. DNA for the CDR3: TGTGCCAGCAGTGAATTGACAGGGGGTAATCAGCCCCAGCATTTT.

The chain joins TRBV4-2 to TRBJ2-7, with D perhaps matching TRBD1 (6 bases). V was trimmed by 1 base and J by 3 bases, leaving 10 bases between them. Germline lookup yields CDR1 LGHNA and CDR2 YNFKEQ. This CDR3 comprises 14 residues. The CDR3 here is CASSQAAQGYEQYF. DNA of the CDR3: TGTGCCAGCAGCCAAGCGGCACAGGGCTACGAGCAGTACTTC.

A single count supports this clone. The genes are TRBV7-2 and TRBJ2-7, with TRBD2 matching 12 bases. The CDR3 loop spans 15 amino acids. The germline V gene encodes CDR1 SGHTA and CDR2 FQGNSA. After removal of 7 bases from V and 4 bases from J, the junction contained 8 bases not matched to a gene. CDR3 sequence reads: CASTVGLAGSYEQYF. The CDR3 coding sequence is TGTGCCAGCACCGTCGGACTAGCGGGAAGTTACGAGCAGTACTTC.

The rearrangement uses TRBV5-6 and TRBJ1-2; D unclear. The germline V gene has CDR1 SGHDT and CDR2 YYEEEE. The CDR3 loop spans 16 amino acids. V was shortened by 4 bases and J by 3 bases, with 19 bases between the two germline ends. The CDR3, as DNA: TGTGCCAGCAGCCCGGGGTGGCAAGTCGGAGACTATGGCTACACCTTC. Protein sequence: CASSPGWQVGDYGYTF.

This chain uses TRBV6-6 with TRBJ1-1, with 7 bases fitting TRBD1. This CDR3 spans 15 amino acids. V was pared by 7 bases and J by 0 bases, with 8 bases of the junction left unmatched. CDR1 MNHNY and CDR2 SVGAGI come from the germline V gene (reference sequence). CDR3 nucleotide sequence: TGTGCCAGCAACCCCGAGGACAGGTTGAACACTGAAGCTTTCTTT. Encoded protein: CASNPEDRLNTEAFF.

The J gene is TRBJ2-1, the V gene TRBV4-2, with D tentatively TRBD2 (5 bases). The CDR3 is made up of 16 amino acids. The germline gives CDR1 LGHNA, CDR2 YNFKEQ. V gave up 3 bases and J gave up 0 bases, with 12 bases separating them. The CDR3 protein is CASSQRAFSSYNEQFF. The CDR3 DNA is TGTGCCAGCAGCCAGAGGGCCTTTAGCTCCTACAATGAGCAGTTCTTC.

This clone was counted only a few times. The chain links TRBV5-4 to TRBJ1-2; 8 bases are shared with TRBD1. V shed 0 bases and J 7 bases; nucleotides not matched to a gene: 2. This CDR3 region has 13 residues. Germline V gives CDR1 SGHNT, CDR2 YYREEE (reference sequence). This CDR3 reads CASSLGTGSGYTF. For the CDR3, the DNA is TGTGCCAGCAGCTTGGGGACAGGGTCTGGCTACACCTTC.

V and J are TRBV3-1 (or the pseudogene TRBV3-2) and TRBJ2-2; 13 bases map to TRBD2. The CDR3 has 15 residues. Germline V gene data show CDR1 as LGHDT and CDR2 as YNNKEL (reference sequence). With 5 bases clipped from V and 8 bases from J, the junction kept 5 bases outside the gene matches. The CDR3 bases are TGTGCCAGCAGCGGACGGACTAGCGGGGGTGGGGAGCTGTTTTTT. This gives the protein CASSGRTSGGGELFF.

CDR3 bases: TGTGCCAGCAGCCAAAGACAGGGTGGGCAGCCCCAGCATTTT. It translates to CASSQRQGGQPQHF. The chain employs TRBV28 and TRBJ1-5; 7 bases are shared with TRBD1. V lost 6 bases to trimming and J lost 7 bases; unmatched junction nucleotides: 9. This CDR3 is 14 amino acids long. Germline V gene sequence: CDR1 MDHEN, CDR2 SYDVKM. Supplemented by reference TRBV28 and TRBJ1-5, the full variable domain reads DVKVTQSSRYLVKRTGEKVFLECVQDMDHENMFWYRQDPGLGLRLIYFSYDVKMKEKGDIPEGYSVSREKKERFSLILESASTNQTSMYLCASSQRQGGQPQHFGDGTRLSIL.

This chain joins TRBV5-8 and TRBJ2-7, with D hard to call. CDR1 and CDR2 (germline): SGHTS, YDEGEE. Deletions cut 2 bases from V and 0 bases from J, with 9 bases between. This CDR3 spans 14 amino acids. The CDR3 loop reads CASSFAVSSYEQYF. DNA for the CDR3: TGTGCCAGCAGCTTTGCCGTTAGCTCCTACGAGCAGTACTTC.

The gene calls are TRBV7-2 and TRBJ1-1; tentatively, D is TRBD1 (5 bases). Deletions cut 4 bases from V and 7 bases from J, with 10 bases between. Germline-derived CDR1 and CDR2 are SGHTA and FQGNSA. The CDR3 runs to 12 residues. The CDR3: CASSSGGDEAFF. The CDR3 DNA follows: TGTGCCAGCAGCTCCGGAGGGGATGAAGCTTTCTTT.